The 11 T cell receptor beta chains below were found in one sample sequenced in a study of blood T cell repertoires in COVID-19 (TCRdb year 2020). The library was produced with the immunoSEQ multiplex PCR assay. Held by TCRdb, this immuneACCESS table contains in-frame sequences only and omits some clones. Under half of the omission traces to an unresolved V gene where checked; the cause of the rest is unknown. For this sample there are more than 200,000 clones; 88% appear just once. The top ten hold approximately 1.8% of the sample. The sequenced material came from peripheral blood. Source of these receptors: a man between 65 and 85 years old with acute or convalescent COVID-19.

The chain uses TRBV7-3 and TRBJ1-2, with 8 bases aligning to TRBD1. The CDR3 sequence is 13 residues long. The J segment lost 7 bases and the V segment lost 6 bases, leaving 7 bases of the junction unmatched. Per germline, CDR1 SGHTA and CDR2 FQGTGA. The CDR3 loop is CASRLDRGSGYTF. The CDR3 DNA sequence: TGTGCCAGCAGACTTGACAGGGGCAGTGGCTACACCTTC.

V is TRBV30 and J is TRBJ1-3; 8 nucleotides match TRBD1. The V gene end was trimmed by 5 bases and the J gene end by 0 bases; junction bases not matched to a gene: 3. This CDR3 spans 14 amino acids. CDR1 is GTSNPN and CDR2 is SVGIG in the germline V gene (reference sequence). The CDR3 sequence is CAWGQGNSGNTIYF. CDR3 DNA sequence: TGTGCCTGGGGACAGGGCAACTCTGGAAACACCATATATTTT.

J is TRBJ2-2 and V is TRBV7-9; 7 bases are a match to TRBD2. There are 17 residues in the CDR3. Germline loops: CDR1 SEHNR, CDR2 FQNEAQ (reference sequence). Unmatched junction bases numbered 6, after V lost 2 bases and J lost 0 bases. The CDR3 here is CASSLSFGTTNTGELFF. CDR3 DNA: TGTGCCAGCAGCTTATCCTTCGGGACTACGAACACCGGGGAGCTGTTTTTT.

The rearrangement joins TRBV7-9 to TRBJ2-2; 11 bases are shared with TRBD1. In germline, CDR1 is SEHNR, CDR2 FQNEAQ (reference sequence). This CDR3 is built from 14 residues. The V and J ends lost 10 bases and 5 bases, in that order; junction bases with no gene match: 6. CDR3 sequence: CATPGQGETGELFF. The CDR3 region has the DNA TGTGCCACCCCGGGACAGGGGGAGACCGGGGAGCTGTTTTTT.

The rearrangement uses TRBV4-2 and TRBJ2-7; the match to TRBD2 covers 7 bases. The CDR3 extends over 17 amino acids. Germline CDR1 reads LGHNA; CDR2 reads YNFKEQ. V lost 0 bases to trimming and J lost 0 bases; unmatched junction nucleotides: 8. The CDR3: CASSQEWVAGSSYEQYF. The CDR3 DNA reads as TGTGCCAGCAGCCAAGAATGGGTAGCGGGTAGCTCCTACGAGCAGTACTTC.

DNA for the CDR3: TGCAGCGCCCCCCGGGTCGGCGCAGATACGCAGTATTTT. Its translation is CSAPRVGADTQYF. The genes are TRBV29-1 and TRBJ2-3; D uncertain. CDR3 length equals 13 residues. The V gene lost 7 bases and the J gene lost 4 bases, with 15 bases spanning the gap. Germline CDR1 is SQVTM and CDR2 is ANQGSEA.

The gene calls are TRBV29-1 and TRBJ1-2; no reliable D call. The CDR3 covers 12 residues. Germline assignment: CDR1 SQVTM and CDR2 ANQGSEA. For the CDR3, the DNA is TGCGGTAGTGGGGAGGGAAGTGATGGCTACACCTTC. This sequence encodes CGSGEGSDGYTF.

This sequence joins TRBV18 and TRBJ1-4; D ambiguous. The CDR3 is 14 residues long. V lost 5 bases and J lost 2, with 9 bases in between. Germline V gene sequence: CDR1 KGHSH, CDR2 LQKENI. In DNA, the CDR3 is TGTGCCAGCTCAAACAGAGATACTAATGAAAAACTGTTTTTT. It translates to CASSNRDTNEKLFF.

The V and J genes are TRBV10-3 and TRBJ1-6, with D possibly being TRBD1 (6 bases). V lost 6 bases, J lost 4 bases, and 16 bases lay in between. The germline gives CDR1 ENHRY, CDR2 SYGVKD. This CDR3 comprises 16 residues. For the CDR3, the DNA is TGTGCCATCAGCCGGACAGAAAGCTCTTATAATTCACCCCTCCACTTT. Translation: CAISRTESSYNSPLHF.

The chain combines TRBV9 with TRBJ2-1; 8 nucleotides align to TRBD1. The CDR3 extends over 17 amino acids. Germline V gene data show CDR1 as SGDLS and CDR2 as YYNGEE. The junction had 12 bases not matched to a gene; V was cut back by 0 bases and J by 7 bases. CDR3 amino acids: CASSVGRGQDGLNEQFF. The DNA of the CDR3 is TGTGCCAGCAGCGTAGGCAGGGGGCAGGACGGACTAAATGAGCAGTTCTTC.

V gene TRBV7-2 combines with J gene TRBJ2-7; D might be TRBD1 (6 bases). This CDR3 contains 12 residues. Germline CDR1 reads SGHTA; CDR2 reads FQGNSA. Trimming took off 5 bases at V and 6 bases at J, with 11 bases between the two ends. DNA for the CDR3: TGTGCCAGCAGCCAACAGGGCGGCGAGCAGTACTTC. Amino acid sequence: CASSQQGGEQYF.